The entry below gives a single T cell receptor beta chain sequence along with its context. This sample was taken from a study of blood T cell repertoires in COVID-19. Some clones are missing from TCRdb's copy, which holds only in-frame ones; the method was immunoSEQ multiplex PCR. The repertoire holds approximately 56,000 clones, with roughly four fifths as singletons. The trim removed 1 base at V and 7 bases at J, leaving 11 bases unmatched. The CDR3 runs to 19 residues. Germline assignment: CDR1 SGHTA and CDR2 FQGNSA. The receptor comes from a woman aged 80 or older with COVID-19, enrolled during active disease. The chain links TRBV7-2 to TRBJ2-3; 16 nucleotides match TRBD2. Sequences were obtained from peripheral blood. CDR3 sequence (DNA): TGTGCCAGCAGCTTAGGGAAGTCGGGACTAGCGGGAGGGCCATATACGCAGTATTTT. It is translated as CASSLGKSGLAGGPYTQYF.